This T cell receptor beta chain was identified in a study of blood T cell repertoires in COVID-19. Study overall: The samples span acute and convalescent COVID-19 from the United States, Italy and Spain. Nucleic acid was either cDNA or gDNA, and it came from T cells, B-cell-depleted T cells, or PBMCs.

In the study's own analysis: The authors estimated nucleated cell counts from reference gene primer amplification. TCRdb's table, derived via immunoSEQ multiplex PCR, lists solely in-frame clones and lacks some. Clone size and V and J calls were adopted from that table, with D and trimming inferred from the DNA. The sample gives some 120,000 clones, 65% to 85% of which show up once; 1.9% is in the top ten. Trimming at V came to 0 bases and at J to 1 base, leaving 1 base not matched to a gene. Germline V lookup: CDR1 MRHNA, CDR2 SNTAGT. There are 15 residues in the CDR3. Remarks on this clone: Other nucleotide sequences in the sample specify the same CDR3.

The chain links TRBV6-4 to TRBJ2-3, with TRBD2 identical over 7 bases. Input material: peripheral blood. This receptor was taken from an older man with acute or convalescent COVID-19. CDR3 sequence (DNA): TGTGCCAGCAGTGACTCGAGCGGGGGCACAGATACGCAGTATTTT. Encoded protein: CASSDSSGGTDTQYF.